This entry lists 21 T cell receptor beta chains sequenced from one sample in a study of cytomegalovirus exposure and HLA in healthy donors listed by TCRdb under 2017. Receptor amplification or capture employed the immunoSEQ multiplex PCR assay. TCRdb mirrors the immuneACCESS table, restricted to in-frame sequences. Some clones are absent from its copies; in checked studies, under half trace to an unresolved V gene, and the reason for the others is unknown. The sample records tens of thousands of clones, roughly 90% of which are singletons. The ten top clones hold roughly 1% of the sample. The sequencing input was PBMCs. These receptors came from a man younger than 35 in good health and CMV-seronegative.

This chain links TRBV19 with TRBJ2-7, with 7 bases fitting TRBD1. This CDR3 contains 15 residues. The V gene's germline CDR1 is LNHDA and CDR2 SQIVND (reference sequence). The V and J ends lost 4 bases and 0 bases, in that order; junction bases with no gene match: 6. In nucleotides, the CDR3 is TGTGCCAGTAGTAGCTGGACAGGTACCTCCTACGAGCAGTACTTC. Encoded protein: CASSSWTGTSYEQYF.

CDR3 protein: CASKDNRYYGYTF. In DNA, the CDR3 is TGTGCCAGCAAGGACAACAGATACTATGGCTACACCTTC. The chain links TRBV6-5 to TRBJ1-2; weak D call: TRBD1 (5 bases). Germline loops: CDR1 MNHEY, CDR2 SVGAGI. V was cut by 7 bases and J by 3 bases, with 12 bases left in between. The CDR3 covers 13 residues.

The chain employs TRBV9 and TRBJ2-1, with 8 bases fitting TRBD1. Germline V gives CDR1 SGDLS, CDR2 YYNGEE. The CDR3 loop spans 15 amino acids. V was clipped by 0 bases and J by 6 bases; unmatched bases: 5. The CDR3 spells CASSVGTGIFNEQFF. The CDR3 DNA reads TGTGCCAGCAGCGTAGGGACAGGGATTTTCAATGAGCAGTTCTTC.

This chain links TRBV7-9 with TRBJ1-1; a possible D gene is TRBD1 (5 bases). CDR1 is SEHNR and CDR2 is FQNEAQ in the germline V gene (reference sequence). V lost 1 base to trimming and J lost 8 bases, with 11 bases between them. The CDR3 sequence is 13 residues long. The CDR3 here is CASSLEAGQEAFF. The CDR3 nucleotides read TGTGCCAGCAGCTTAGAAGCCGGACAAGAAGCTTTCTTT.

The DNA for the CDR3 is TGTGCCAGCTCGGACGGGAGAGCGGACGAGCAGTACTTC. As protein: CASSDGRADEQYF. The chain combines TRBV5-4 with TRBJ2-7; D is possibly TRBD2 (6 bases). Germline CDR1 and CDR2: SGHNT and YYREEE (reference sequence). Trimming took 7 bases from V and 5 from J, leaving 16 bases between them. The CDR3 consists of 13 residues.

The rearrangement joins TRBV6-1 to TRBJ2-1; no firm D call. CDR1 is MNHNS and CDR2 is SASEGT in the germline V gene. CDR3 length equals 14 residues. Trimming took 8 bases from V and 2 from J, leaving 13 bases between them. The CDR3, as DNA: TGTGCCAGCCCTCGAGGCGGAACCTACAATGAGCAGTTCTTC. This translates into CASPRGGTYNEQFF.

V gene TRBV29-1 combines with J gene TRBJ2-3; 7 positions match TRBD1. Germline lookup yields CDR1 SQVTM and CDR2 ANQGSEA. This CDR3 is 13 amino acids long. V dropped 2 bases and J dropped 7; count of bases not matched to a gene: 6. CDR3 nucleotide sequence: TGCAGCGTTGAATTGAGCAGGGGGAATACGCAGTATTTT. This translates into CSVELSRGNTQYF.

This clone has just a few counts. DNA of the CDR3: TGTGCCAGCACGGGTAGAAATGAAGCTTTCTTT. Amino acid sequence: CASTGRNEAFF. The chain combines TRBV28 with TRBJ1-1, with unresolved D. This CDR3 contains 11 residues. V was pared by 7 bases and J by 7 bases, with 10 bases between. Germline V gene sequence: CDR1 MDHEN, CDR2 SYDVKM.

The rearrangement uses TRBV7-8 and TRBJ1-4; maybe TRBD1 (5 bases). V gave up 5 bases and J gave up 7 bases, with 17 bases separating them. The CDR3 spans 15 residues. Germline CDR1 SGHVS, CDR2 FQNEAQ. CDR3 in DNA: TGTGCCAGCAGCCTCCGACAGAACATGGGTGAAAAACTGTTTTTT. Translated, it gives CASSLRQNMGEKLFF.

The chain is built from TRBV19 and TRBJ2-3; 8 nucleotides agree with TRBD2. CDR1 is LNHDA, CDR2 SQIVND, per germline (reference sequence). The trim removed 5 bases at V and 3 bases at J, leaving 4 bases unmatched. This CDR3 region has 14 residues. CDR3 DNA: TGTGCCAGTAGTCCCCCGGGGGGGACAGATACGCAGTATTTT. This sequence encodes CASSPPGGTDTQYF.

The chain joins TRBV5-1 to TRBJ2-2, with 7 bases lining up with TRBD2. The CDR3 sequence is 15 residues long. The germline V gene encodes CDR1 SGHRS and CDR2 YFSETQ. Germline trimming cut 5 bases from V and 4 bases from J; bases unmatched to any gene: 8. The CDR3 reads CASSREAGRTGELFF. The CDR3 DNA sequence: TGCGCCAGCAGTCGAGAAGCGGGACGCACCGGGGAGCTGTTTTTT.

The chain employs TRBV7-3 and TRBJ2-5; 8 bases fit TRBD1. This CDR3 comprises 13 residues. Germline assignment: CDR1 SGHTA and CDR2 FQGTGA. Trimming removed 5 bases from V and 5 bases from J; junction bases left unmatched: 4. The CDR3 loop reads CASSGTGGETQYF. The CDR3, as DNA: TGTGCCAGCAGCGGTACAGGGGGGGAGACCCAGTACTTC.

For this clone: An end of the junction differs from the germline gene, which may be a read error. The sample carries other DNA sequences with the same CDR3. The gene calls are TRBV11-2 and TRBJ2-7; the D gene is possibly TRBD1 (6 bases). CDR1 is SGHAT and CDR2 is FQNNGV in the germline V gene. This CDR3 has 13 amino acids. The CDR3 bases are TGTGCCAGTAGCTTAGGACAGTTTTACGAGCAGTACTTC. Residues: CASSLGQFYEQYF.

This clone was counted between two and nine times. The chain uses TRBV6-5 and TRBJ2-1; no clear D. V was shortened by 11 bases and J by 9 bases, with 11 bases between the two germline ends. CDR3 size: 10 residues. Germline V lookup: CDR1 MNHEY, CDR2 SVGAGI. The CDR3 region is CAGRSSEQFF. CDR3 nucleotides: TGTGCCGGGCGTTCAAGTGAGCAGTTCTTC.

The genes are TRBV5-1 and TRBJ2-5, with TRBD2 matching 8 bases. Germline V gives CDR1 SGHRS, CDR2 YFSETQ. CDR3 size: 13 residues. V shed 2 bases and J 5 bases; nucleotides not matched to a gene: 2. CDR3 nucleotides: TGCGCCAGCAGCTTTGGCGGGAGGGAGACCCAGTACTTC. This gives the protein CASSFGGRETQYF.

The genes are TRBV19 and TRBJ2-3; 7 bases fit TRBD2. This CDR3 is built from 15 residues. Germline CDR1 LNHDA, CDR2 SQIVND (reference sequence). The V segment lost 3 bases and the J segment 0 bases; nucleotides outside the gene matches: 3. The CDR3 region has the DNA TGTGCCAGTAGTATTACTAGCGTTAGCACAGATACGCAGTATTTT. Translated, it gives CASSITSVSTDTQYF.

The V call is TRBV10-3, the J call TRBJ2-1; 10 nucleotides align to TRBD2. Per the germline V gene, CDR1 is ENHRY and CDR2 is SYGVKD. The trim removed 11 bases at V and 12 bases at J, leaving 13 bases unmatched. The CDR3 is made up of 13 amino acids. For the CDR3, the DNA is TGTGCCTCACATAGCGGGAGGCTCAACCCGCAGTTCTTC. As protein: CASHSGRLNPQFF.

This clone was seen once. The chain combines TRBV11-3 with TRBJ2-7, with TRBD2 identical over 9 bases. The germline V gene has CDR1 SGHNT and CDR2 YENEEA. Trimming cost V 1 base and J 2 bases; bases outside gene matches: 12. There are 18 residues in the CDR3. The CDR3 coding sequence is TGTGCCAGCAGCTTAGGCCGACCACAGCGGGAGGTACCCTACGAGCAGTACTTC. It specifies CASSLGRPQREVPYEQYF.

The gene calls are TRBV7-2 and TRBJ2-1; 8 nucleotides align to TRBD1. CDR3 length: 15 residues. Germline lookup yields CDR1 SGHTA and CDR2 FQGNSA. The trim removed 3 bases at V and 6 bases at J, leaving 7 bases unmatched. The CDR3 DNA reads as TGTGCCAGCAGCTTCAGGGGGCTTCTTGGCAATGAGCAGTTCTTC. Protein sequence: CASSFRGLLGNEQFF. The full variable domain, completed using reference TRBV7-2 and TRBJ2-1, is GAGVSQSPSNKVTEKGKDVELRCDPISGHTALYWYRQSLGQGLEFLIYFQGNSAPDKSGLPSDRFSAERTGGSVSTLTIQRTQQEDSAVYLCASSFRGLLGNEQFFGPGTRLTVL.

The rearrangement links TRBV6-5 to TRBJ2-3, with D maybe TRBD1 (6 bases). The CDR3 length is 14 residues. Deletions cut 2 bases from V and 2 bases from J, with 8 bases between. Germline CDR1 is MNHEY and CDR2 is SVGAGI. The CDR3 DNA sequence: TGTGCCAGCAGTTACCAGGGACACACAGATACGCAGTATTTT. Its protein product is CASSYQGHTDTQYF.

CDR3 in DNA: TGCGCCAGCAGCGTGGAATGGGACTTACAGGCATATGGCTACACCTTC. This gives the protein CASSVEWDLQAYGYTF. J is TRBJ1-2 and V is TRBV5-1; a possible D gene is TRBD1 (5 bases). CDR1 is SGHRS, CDR2 YFSETQ, per germline. This CDR3 comprises 16 residues. V lost 4 bases, J lost 5 bases, and 21 bases lay in between.